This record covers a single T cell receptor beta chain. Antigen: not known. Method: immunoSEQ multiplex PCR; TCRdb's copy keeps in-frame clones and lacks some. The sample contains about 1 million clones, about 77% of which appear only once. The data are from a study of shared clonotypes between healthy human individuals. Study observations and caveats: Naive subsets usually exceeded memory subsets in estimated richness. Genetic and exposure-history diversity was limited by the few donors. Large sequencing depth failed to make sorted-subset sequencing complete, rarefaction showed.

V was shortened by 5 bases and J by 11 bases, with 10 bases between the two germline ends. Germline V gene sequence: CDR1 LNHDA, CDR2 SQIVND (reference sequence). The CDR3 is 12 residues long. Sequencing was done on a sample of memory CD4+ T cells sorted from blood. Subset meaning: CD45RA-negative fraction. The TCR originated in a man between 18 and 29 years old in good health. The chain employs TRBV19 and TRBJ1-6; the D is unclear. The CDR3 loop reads CASSSNLTPLHF. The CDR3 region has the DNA TGTGCCAGTAGTTCGAACCTAACACCCCTCCACTTT.